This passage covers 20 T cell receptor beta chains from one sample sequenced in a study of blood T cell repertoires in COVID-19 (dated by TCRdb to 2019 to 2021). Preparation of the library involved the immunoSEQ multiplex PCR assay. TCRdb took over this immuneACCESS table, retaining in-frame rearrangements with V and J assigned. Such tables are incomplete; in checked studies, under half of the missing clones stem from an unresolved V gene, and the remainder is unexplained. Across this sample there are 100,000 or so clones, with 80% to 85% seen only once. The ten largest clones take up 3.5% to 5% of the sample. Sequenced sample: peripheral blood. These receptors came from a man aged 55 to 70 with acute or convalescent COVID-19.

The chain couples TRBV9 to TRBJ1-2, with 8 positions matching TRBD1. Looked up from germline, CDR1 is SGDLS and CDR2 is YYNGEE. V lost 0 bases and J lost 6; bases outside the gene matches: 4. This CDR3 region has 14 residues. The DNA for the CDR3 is TGTGCCAGCAGCGTAGCCCGGACAGGGCATGGCTACACCTTC. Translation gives CASSVARTGHGYTF.

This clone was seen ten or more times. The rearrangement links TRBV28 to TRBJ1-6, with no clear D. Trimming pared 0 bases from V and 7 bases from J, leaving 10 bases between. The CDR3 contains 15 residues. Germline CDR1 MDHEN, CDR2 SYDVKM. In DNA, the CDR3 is TGTGCCAGCAGTTTATGGGGCGGGGAAAATTCACCCCTCCACTTT. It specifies CASSLWGGENSPLHF.

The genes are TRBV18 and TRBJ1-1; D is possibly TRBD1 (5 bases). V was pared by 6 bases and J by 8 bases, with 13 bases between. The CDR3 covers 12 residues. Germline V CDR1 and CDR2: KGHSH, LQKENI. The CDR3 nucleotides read TGTGCCAGCTCTCCGGACACCACGGAAGCTTTCTTT. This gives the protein CASSPDTTEAFF.

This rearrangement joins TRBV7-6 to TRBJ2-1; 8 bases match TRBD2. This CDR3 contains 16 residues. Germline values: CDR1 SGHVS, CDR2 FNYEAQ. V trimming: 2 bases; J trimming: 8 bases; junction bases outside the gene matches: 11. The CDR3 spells CASSLRGGRNGDEQFF. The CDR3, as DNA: TGTGCCAGCAGCTTAAGGGGCGGGAGGAATGGGGATGAGCAGTTCTTC.

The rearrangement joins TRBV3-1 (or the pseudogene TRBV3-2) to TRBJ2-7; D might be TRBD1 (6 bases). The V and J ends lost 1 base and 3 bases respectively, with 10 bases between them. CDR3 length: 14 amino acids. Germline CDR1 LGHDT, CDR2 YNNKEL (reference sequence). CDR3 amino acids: CASSQGEGHYEQYF. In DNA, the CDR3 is TGTGCCAGCAGCCAAGGAGAGGGACACTACGAGCAGTACTTC.

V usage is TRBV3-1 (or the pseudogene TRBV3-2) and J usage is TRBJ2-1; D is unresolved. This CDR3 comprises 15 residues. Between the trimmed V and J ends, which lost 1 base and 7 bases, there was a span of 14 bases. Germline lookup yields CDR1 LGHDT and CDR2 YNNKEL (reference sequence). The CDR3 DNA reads TGTGCCAGCAGCCAAGGCTTGGGTCTAGGAAATGAGCAGTTCTTC. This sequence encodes CASSQGLGLGNEQFF.

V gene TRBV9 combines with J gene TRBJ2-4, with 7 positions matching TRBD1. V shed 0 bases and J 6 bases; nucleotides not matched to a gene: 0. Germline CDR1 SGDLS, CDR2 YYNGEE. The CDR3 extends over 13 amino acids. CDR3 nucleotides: TGTGCCAGCAGCGTAGGGGACAGAAACATTCAGTACTTC. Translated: CASSVGDRNIQYF.

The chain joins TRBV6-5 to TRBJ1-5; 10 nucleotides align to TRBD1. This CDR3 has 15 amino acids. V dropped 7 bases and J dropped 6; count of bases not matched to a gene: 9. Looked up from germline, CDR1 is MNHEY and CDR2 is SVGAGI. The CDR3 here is CASILGQGLSQPQHF. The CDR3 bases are TGTGCCAGCATCCTGGGACAGGGGTTAAGTCAGCCCCAGCATTTT.

DNA of the CDR3: TGTGCCAGCAGCTTAGACTGGAATGAGCAGTTCTTC. Its protein is CASSLDWNEQFF. The chain carries TRBV7-9 and TRBJ2-1; D is unresolved. V gave up 1 base and J gave up 7 bases, with 5 bases separating them. In germline, CDR1 is SEHNR, CDR2 FQNEAQ (reference sequence). The CDR3 covers 12 residues.

This chain's CDR3 is CASSPAGTGAYEQYF. CDR3 sequence (DNA): TGTGCCAGCAGCCCAGCCGGGACAGGGGCCTACGAGCAGTACTTC. The chain couples TRBV7-6 to TRBJ2-7; TRBD1 aligns across 10 bases. V lost 5 bases to trimming and J lost 2 bases; unmatched junction nucleotides: 6. The CDR3 runs to 15 residues. Germline lookup yields CDR1 SGHVS and CDR2 FNYEAQ.

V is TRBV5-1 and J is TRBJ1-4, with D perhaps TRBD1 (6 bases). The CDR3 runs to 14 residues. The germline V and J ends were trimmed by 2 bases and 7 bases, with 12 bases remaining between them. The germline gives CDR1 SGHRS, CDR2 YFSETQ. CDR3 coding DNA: TGCGCCAGCAGCTTAACAGGGAAACCTGAAAAACTGTTTTTT. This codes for CASSLTGKPEKLFF.

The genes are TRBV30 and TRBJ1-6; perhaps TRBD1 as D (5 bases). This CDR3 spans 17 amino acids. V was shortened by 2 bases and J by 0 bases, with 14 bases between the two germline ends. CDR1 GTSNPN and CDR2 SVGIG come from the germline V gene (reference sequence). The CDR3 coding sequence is TGTGCCTGGAGTATTGCAGGGCAGAGCTCCTATAATTCACCCCTCCACTTT. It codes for CAWSIAGQSSYNSPLHF.

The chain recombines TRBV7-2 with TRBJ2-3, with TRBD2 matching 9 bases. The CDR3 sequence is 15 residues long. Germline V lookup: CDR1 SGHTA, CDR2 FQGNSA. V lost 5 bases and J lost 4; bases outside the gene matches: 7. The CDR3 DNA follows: TGTGCCAGCAGCGCGGGACTAGCACTAGCAGATACGCAGTATTTT. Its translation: CASSAGLALADTQYF. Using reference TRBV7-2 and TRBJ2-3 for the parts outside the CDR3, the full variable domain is GAGVSQSPSNKVTEKGKDVELRCDPISGHTALYWYRQSLGQGLEFLIYFQGNSAPDKSGLPSDRFSAERTGGSVSTLTIQRTQQEDSAVYLCASSAGLALADTQYFGPGTRLTVL.

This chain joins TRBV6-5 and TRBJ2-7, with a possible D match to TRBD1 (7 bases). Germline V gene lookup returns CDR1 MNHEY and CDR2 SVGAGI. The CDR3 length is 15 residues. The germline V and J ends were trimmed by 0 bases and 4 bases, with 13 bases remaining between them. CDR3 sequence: CASSYSMSGGYEQYF. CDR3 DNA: TGTGCCAGCAGTTACTCGATGTCAGGGGGGTACGAGCAGTACTTC.

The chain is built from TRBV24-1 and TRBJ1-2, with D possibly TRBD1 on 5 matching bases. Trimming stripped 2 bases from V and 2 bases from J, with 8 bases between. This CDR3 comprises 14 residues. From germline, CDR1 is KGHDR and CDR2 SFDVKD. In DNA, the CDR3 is TGTGCCACCAGTGATTCTACAGGCAACTATGGCTACACCTTC. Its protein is CATSDSTGNYGYTF.

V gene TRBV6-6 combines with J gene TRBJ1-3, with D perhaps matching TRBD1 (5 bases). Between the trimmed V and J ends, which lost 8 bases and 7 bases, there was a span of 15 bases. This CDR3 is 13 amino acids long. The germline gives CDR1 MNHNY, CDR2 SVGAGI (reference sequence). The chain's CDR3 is CASFPQGENTIYF. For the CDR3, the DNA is TGTGCCAGCTTTCCGCAGGGCGAGAACACCATATATTTT.

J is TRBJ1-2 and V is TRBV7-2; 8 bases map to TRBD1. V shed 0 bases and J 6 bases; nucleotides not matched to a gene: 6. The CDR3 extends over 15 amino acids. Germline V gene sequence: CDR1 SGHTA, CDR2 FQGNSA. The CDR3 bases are TGTGCCAGCAGCTTAGCGGCAGGGGGCGCTAATGGCTACACCTTC. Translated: CASSLAAGGANGYTF.

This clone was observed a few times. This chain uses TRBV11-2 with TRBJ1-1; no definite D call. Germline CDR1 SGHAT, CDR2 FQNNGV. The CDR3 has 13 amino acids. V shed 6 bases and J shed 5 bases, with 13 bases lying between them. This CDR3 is CASRRLSGTEAFF. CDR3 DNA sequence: TGTGCCAGCAGAAGACTTTCGGGGACTGAAGCTTTCTTT. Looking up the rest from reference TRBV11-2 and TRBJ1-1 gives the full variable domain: EAGVAQSPRYKIIEKRQSVAFWCNPISGHATLYWYQQILGQGPKLLIQFQNNGVVDDSQLPKDRFSAERLKGVDSTLKIQPAKLEDSAVYLCASRRLSGTEAFFGQGTRLTVV.

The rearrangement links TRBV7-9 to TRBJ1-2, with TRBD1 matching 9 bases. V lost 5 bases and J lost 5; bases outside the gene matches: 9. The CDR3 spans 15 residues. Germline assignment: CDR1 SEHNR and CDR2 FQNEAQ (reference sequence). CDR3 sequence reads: CASSIGTGIMYGYTF. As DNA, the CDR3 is TGTGCCAGCAGCATAGGGACAGGGATAATGTATGGCTACACCTTC. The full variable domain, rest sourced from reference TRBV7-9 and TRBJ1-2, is DTGVSQNPRHKITKRGQNVTFRCDPISEHNRLYWYRQTLGQGPEFLTYFQNEAQLEKSRLLSDRFSAERPKGSFSTLEIQRTEQGDSAMYLCASSIGTGIMYGYTFGSGTRLTVV.

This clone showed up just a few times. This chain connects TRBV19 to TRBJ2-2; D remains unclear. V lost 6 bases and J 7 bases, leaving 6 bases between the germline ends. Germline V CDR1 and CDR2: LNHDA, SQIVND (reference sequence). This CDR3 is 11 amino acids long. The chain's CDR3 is CASRRGGELFF. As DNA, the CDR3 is TGTGCCAGTAGAAGAGGCGGGGAGCTGTTTTTT.